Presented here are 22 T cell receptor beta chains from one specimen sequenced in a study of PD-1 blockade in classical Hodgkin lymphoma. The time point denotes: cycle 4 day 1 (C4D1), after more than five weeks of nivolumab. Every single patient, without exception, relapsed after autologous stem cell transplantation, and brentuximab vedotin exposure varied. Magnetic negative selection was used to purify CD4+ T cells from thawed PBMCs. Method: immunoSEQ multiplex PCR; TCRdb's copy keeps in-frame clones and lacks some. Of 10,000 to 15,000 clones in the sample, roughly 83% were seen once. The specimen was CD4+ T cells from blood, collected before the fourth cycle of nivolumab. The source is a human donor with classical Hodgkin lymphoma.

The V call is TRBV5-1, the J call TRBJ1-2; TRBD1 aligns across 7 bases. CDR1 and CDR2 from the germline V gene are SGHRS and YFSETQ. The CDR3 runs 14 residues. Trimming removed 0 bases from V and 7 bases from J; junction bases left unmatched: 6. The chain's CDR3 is CASSLEGGEGGYTF. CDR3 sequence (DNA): TGCGCCAGCAGCTTGGAAGGGGGCGAGGGTGGCTACACCTTC.

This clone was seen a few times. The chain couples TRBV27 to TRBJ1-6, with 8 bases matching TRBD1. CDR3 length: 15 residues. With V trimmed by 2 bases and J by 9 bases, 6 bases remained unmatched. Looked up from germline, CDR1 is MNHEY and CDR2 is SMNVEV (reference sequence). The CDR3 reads CASSLGSRGRSPLHF. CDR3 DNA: TGTGCCAGCAGTTTAGGGAGCAGGGGGCGTTCACCCCTCCACTTT.

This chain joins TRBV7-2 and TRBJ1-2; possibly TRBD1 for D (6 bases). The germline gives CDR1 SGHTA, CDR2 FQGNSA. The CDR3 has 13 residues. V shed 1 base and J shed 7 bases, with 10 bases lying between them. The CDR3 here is CASSLGQVGGYTF. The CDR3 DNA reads TGTGCCAGCAGCTTAGGACAGGTTGGTGGCTACACCTTC.

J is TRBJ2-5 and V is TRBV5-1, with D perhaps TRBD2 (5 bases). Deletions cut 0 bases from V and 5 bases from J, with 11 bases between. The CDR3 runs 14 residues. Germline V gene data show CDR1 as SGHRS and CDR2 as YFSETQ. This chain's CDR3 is CASSLGASWETQYF. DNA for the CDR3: TGCGCCAGCAGCTTGGGGGCTAGCTGGGAGACCCAGTACTTC.

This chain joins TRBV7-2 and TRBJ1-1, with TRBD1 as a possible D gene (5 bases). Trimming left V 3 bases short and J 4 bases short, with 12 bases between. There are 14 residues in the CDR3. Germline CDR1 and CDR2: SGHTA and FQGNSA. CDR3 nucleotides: TGTGCCAGCAGCTTTACAGGAGGAGGCACTGAAGCTTTCTTT. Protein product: CASSFTGGGTEAFF.

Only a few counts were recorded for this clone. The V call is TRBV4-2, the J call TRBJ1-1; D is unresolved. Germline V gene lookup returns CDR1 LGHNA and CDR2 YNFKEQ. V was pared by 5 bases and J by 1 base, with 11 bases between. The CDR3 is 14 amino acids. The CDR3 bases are TGTGCCAGCAGCTTGACGGGCAAGAACACTGAAGCTTTCTTT. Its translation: CASSLTGKNTEAFF.

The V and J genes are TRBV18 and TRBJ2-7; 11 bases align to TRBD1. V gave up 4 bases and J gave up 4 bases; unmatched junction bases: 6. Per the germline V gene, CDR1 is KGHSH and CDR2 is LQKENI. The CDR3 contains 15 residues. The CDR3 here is CASSLSGQGVYEQYF. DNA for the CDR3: TGTGCCAGCTCACTTTCGGGACAGGGGGTTTACGAGCAGTACTTC.

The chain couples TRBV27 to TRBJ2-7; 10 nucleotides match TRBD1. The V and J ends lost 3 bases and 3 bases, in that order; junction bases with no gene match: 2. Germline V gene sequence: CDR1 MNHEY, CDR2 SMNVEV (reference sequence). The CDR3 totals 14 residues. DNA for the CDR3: TGTGCCAGCAGTTTGGGGACAGGGGTCTACGAGCAGTACTTC. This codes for CASSLGTGVYEQYF.

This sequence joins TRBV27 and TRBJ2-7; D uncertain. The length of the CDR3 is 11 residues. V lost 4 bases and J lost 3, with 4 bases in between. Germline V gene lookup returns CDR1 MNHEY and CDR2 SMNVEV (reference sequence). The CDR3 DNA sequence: TGTGCCAGCAGTTCATACTACGAGCAGTACTTC. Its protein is CASSSYYEQYF.

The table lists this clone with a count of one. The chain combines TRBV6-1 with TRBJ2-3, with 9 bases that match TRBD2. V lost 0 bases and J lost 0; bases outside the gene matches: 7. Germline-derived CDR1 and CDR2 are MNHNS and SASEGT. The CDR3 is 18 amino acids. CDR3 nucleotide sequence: TGTGCCAGCAGTGAAGCTCCCCCCAGCGGGAGGAGCACAGATACGCAGTATTTT. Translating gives CASSEAPPSGRSTDTQYF.

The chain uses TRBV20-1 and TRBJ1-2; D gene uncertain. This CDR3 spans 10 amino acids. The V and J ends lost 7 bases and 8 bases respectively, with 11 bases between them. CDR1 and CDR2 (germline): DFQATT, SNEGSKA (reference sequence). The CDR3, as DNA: TGCAGTGTTCACGAAAAGGGCTACACCTTC. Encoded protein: CSVHEKGYTF.

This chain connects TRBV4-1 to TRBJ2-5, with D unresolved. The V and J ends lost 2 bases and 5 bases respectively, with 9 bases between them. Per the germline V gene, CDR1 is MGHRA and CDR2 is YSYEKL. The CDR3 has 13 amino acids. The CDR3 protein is CASSQNSLETQYF. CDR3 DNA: TGCGCCAGCAGCCAAAATTCCCTTGAGACCCAGTACTTC.

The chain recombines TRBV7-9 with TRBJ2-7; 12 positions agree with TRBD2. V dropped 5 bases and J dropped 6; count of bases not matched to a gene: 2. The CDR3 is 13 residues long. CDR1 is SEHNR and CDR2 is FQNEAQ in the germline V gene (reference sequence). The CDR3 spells CASSGTSGFEQYF. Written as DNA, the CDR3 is TGTGCCAGCAGCGGGACTAGCGGGTTCGAGCAGTACTTC.

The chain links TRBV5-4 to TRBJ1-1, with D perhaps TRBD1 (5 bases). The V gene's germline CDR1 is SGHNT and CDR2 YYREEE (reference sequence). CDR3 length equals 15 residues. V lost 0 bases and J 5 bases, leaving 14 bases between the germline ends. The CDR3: CASSLANSGWTEAFF. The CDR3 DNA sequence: TGTGCCAGCAGCTTGGCCAATTCAGGGTGGACTGAAGCTTTCTTT. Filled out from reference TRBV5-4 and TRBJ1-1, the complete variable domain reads ETGVTQSPTHLIKTRGQQVTLRCSSQSGHNTVSWYQQALGQGPQFIFQYYREEENGRGNFPPRFSGLQFPNYSSELNVNALELDDSALYLCASSLANSGWTEAFFGQGTRLTVV.

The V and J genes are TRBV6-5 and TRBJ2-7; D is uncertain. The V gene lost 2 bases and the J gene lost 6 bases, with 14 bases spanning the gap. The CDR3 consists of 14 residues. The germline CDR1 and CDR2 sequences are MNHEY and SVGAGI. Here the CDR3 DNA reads TGTGCCAGCAGTTACGACGTCAGGTTTGGCGAGCAGTACTTC. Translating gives CASSYDVRFGEQYF.

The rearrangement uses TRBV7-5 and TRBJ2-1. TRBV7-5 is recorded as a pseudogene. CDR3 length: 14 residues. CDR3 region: CVRSFSRTYNEQFF. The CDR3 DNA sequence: TGTGTCAGAAGCTTTTCCCGCACGTACAATGAGCAGTTCTTC.

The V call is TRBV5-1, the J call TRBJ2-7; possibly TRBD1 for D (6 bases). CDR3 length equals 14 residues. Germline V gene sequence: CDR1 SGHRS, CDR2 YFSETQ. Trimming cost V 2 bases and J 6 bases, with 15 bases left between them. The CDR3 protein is CASSFLGHEIEQYF. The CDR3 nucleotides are TGCGCCAGCAGCTTTTTGGGACATGAGATCGAGCAGTACTTC.

The CDR3 sequence is CASSIVTRVNTEAFF. CDR3 bases: TGTGCCAGTAGTATAGTAACGCGGGTCAACACTGAAGCTTTCTTT. The rearrangement links TRBV19 to TRBJ1-1; D call uncertain. The CDR3 is 15 amino acids. Germline values: CDR1 LNHDA, CDR2 SQIVND (reference sequence). Trimming shortened V by 1 base and J by 2 bases, and 11 bases separated the two germline ends.

CDR3 in amino acids: CASRSTLTGNTEAFF. As DNA, the CDR3 is TGTGCCAGTAGGAGTACTTTAACAGGTAACACTGAAGCTTTCTTT. The rearrangement links TRBV19 to TRBJ1-1; tentative D call: TRBD1 (5 bases). V lost 6 bases to trimming and J lost 2 bases, with 16 bases between them. The CDR3 spans 15 residues. CDR1 and CDR2 from the germline V gene are LNHDA and SQIVND (reference sequence).

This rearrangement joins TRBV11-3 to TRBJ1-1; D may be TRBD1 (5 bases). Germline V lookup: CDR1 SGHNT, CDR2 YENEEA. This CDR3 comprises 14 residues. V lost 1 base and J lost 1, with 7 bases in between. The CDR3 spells CASSLGTRNTEAFF. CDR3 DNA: TGTGCCAGCAGCTTAGGGACACGGAACACTGAAGCTTTCTTT.

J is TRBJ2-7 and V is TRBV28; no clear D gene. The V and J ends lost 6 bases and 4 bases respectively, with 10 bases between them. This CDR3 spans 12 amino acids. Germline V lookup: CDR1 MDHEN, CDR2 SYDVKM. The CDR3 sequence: CASSSPPYEQYF. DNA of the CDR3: TGTGCCAGCAGCTCCCCACCATACGAGCAGTACTTC.

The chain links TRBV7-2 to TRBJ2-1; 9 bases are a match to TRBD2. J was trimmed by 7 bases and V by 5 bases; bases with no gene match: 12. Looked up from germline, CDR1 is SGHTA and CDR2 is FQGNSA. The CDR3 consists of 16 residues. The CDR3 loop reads CASSQRGLAGRNEQFF. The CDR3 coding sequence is TGTGCCAGCAGCCAGAGAGGGCTAGCGGGAAGGAATGAGCAGTTCTTC.